The subject of this entry is one T cell receptor beta chain. The target antigen is unknown. Germline values: CDR1 WNHNN, CDR2 SYGVQD (reference sequence). Trimming took 3 bases from V and 2 from J; bases not matched to a gene: 6. This CDR3 spans 16 amino acids. Documented treatment: approximately nine-day PBMC culture with coronavirus spike peptide pools or control peptides (ViraFEST assay). Using peptide pools, antigen-specific T cells were expanded in ViraFEST before TCRs were sequenced. The study sequenced cultured CD4+ T cell DNA using the Oncomine TCR Beta short-read assay. MiXCR, run by TCRdb on the PCR reads, gives a single entry per CDR3 protein. The sample yields fewer than 20,000 distinct CDR3 sequences, about three quarters seen once. This entry is derived from a study of vaccination and CD4 T cells after COVID-19. Study summary: Vaccination of participants consisted of two doses of either BNT162b2 or mRNA-1273 vaccine. Overlapping spike peptides from SARS-CoV-2, HCoV-NL63, HCoV-OC43 and HCoV-229E served to stimulate the cells.

This clonotype originated in a human donor who received a COVID-19 vaccine. The rearrangement joins TRBV10-1 to TRBJ2-3, with 9 nucleotides matching TRBD2. The sequencing used CD4+ T cells from blood, cultured in vitro, collected after SARS-CoV-2 vaccination. The CDR3 coding sequence is TGCGCCAGCAGTGAAGAGCGGGGGGCAAACACAGATACGCAGTATTTT. Protein sequence: CASSEERGANTDTQYF.